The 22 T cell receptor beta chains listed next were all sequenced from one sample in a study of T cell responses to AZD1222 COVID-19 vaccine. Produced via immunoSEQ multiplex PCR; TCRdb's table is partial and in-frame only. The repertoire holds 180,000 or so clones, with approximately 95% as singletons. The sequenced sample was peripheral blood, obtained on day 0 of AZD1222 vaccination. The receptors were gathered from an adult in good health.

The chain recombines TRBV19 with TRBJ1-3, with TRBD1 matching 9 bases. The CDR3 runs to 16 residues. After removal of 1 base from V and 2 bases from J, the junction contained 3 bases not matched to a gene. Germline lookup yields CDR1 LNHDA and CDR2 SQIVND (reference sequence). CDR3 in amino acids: CASSIGRTGAGNTIYF. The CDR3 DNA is TGTGCCAGTAGTATAGGCCGGACAGGGGCTGGAAACACCATATATTTT.

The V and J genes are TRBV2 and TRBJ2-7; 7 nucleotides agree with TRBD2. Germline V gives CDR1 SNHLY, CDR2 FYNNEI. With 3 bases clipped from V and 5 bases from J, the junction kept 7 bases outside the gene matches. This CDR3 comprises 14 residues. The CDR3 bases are TGTGCCAGCAGTGATCCCAGCGGGACCAACGAGCAGTACTTC. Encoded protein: CASSDPSGTNEQYF.

CDR3 sequence reads: CASSPGQINTEAFF. CDR3 DNA: TGCGCCAGCAGCCCGGGACAGATCAACACTGAAGCTTTCTTT. The J gene is TRBJ1-1, the V gene TRBV5-1; 7 bases align to TRBD1. CDR3 size: 14 residues. Trimming took 4 bases from V and 2 from J; bases not matched to a gene: 5. In germline, CDR1 is SGHRS, CDR2 YFSETQ.

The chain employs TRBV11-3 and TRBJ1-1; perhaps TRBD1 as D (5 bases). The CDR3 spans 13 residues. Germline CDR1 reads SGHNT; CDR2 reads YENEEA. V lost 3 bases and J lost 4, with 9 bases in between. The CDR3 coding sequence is TGTGCCAGCAGCTTCCACGGGGGCACTGAAGCTTTCTTT. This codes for CASSFHGGTEAFF.

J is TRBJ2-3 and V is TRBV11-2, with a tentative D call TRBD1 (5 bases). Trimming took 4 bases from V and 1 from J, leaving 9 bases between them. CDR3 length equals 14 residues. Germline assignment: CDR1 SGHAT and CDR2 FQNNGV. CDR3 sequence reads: CASSWGRGTDTQYF. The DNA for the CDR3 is TGTGCCAGCAGCTGGGGCAGGGGCACAGATACGCAGTATTTT.

This chain's CDR3 is CAISETGTGDRGYGYTF. The CDR3 region has the DNA TGTGCCATCAGTGAGACCGGGACAGGGGATCGTGGCTATGGCTACACCTTC. The V and J genes are TRBV10-3 and TRBJ1-2; 10 positions match TRBD1. V was clipped by 2 bases and J by 4 bases; unmatched bases: 10. The CDR3 contains 17 residues. Germline values: CDR1 ENHRY, CDR2 SYGVKD.

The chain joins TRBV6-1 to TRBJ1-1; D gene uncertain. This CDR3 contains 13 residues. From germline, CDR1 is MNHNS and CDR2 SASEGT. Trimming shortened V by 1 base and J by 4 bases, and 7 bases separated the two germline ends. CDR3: CASSEGVGTEAFF. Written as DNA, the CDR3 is TGTGCCAGCAGTGAAGGGGTAGGCACTGAAGCTTTCTTT.

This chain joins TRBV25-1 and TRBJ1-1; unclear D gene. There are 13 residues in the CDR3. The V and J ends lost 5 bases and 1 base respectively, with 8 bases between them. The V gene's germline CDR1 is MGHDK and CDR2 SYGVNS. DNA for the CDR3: TGTGCCAGCAGTTGGCAGGAGAACACTGAAGCTTTCTTT. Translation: CASSWQENTEAFF. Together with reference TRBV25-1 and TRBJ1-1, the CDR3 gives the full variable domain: EADIYQTPRYLVIGTGKKITLECSQTMGHDKMYWYQQDPGMELHLIHYSYGVNSTEKGDLSSESTVSRIRTEHFPLTLESARPSHTSQYLCASSWQENTEAFFGQGTRLTVV.

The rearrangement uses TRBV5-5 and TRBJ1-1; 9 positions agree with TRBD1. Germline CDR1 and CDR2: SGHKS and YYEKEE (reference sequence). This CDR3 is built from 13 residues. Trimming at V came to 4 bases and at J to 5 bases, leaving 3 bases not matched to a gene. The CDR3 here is CASSRDRETEAFF. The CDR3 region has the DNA TGTGCCAGCAGCCGGGACAGGGAAACTGAAGCTTTCTTT.

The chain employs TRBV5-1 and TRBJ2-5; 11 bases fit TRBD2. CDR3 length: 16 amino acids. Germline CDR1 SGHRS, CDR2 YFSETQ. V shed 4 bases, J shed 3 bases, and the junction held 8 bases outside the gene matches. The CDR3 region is CASSLSTSGGKETQYF. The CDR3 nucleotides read TGCGCCAGCAGCCTATCCACTAGCGGGGGTAAAGAGACCCAGTACTTC.

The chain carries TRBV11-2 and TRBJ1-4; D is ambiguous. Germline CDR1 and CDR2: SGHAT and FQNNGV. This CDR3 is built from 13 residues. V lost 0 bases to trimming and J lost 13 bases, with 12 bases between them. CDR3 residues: CASSLEHLQGLFF. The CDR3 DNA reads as TGTGCCAGCAGCTTAGAGCATTTGCAAGGACTGTTTTTT.

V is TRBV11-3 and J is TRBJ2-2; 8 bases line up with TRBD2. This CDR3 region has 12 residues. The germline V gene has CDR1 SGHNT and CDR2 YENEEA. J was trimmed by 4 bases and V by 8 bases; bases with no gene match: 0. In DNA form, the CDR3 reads TGTGCCAGCCGGGGGGGCACCGGGGAGCTGTTTTTT. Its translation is CASRGGTGELFF.

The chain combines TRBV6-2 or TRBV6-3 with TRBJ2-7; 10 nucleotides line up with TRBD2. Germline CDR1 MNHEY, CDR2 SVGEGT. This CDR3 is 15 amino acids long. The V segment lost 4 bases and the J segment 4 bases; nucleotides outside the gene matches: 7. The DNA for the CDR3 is TGTGCCAGCAGTTTGGGAGCGGGGGGGGTATACGAGCAGTACTTC. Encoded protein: CASSLGAGGVYEQYF.

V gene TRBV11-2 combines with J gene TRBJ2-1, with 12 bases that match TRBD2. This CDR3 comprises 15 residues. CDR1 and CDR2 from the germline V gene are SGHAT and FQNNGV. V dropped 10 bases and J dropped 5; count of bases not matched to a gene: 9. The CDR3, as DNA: TGTGCCATACTAGCGGGAGGCGTTACCCACAATGAGCAGTTCTTC. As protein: CAILAGGVTHNEQFF.

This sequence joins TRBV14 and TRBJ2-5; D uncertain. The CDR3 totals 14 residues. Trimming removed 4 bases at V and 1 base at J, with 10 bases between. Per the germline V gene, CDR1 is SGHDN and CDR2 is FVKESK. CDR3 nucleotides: TGTGCCAGCAGCCCCCACCAGGCCCAAGAGACCCAGTACTTC. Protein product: CASSPHQAQETQYF.

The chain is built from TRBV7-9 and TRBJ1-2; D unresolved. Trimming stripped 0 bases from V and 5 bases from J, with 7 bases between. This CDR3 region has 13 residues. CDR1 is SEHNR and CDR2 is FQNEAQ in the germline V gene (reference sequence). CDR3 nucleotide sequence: TGTGCCAGCAGCTTAGCAGGGAATTATGGCTACACCTTC. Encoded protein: CASSLAGNYGYTF.

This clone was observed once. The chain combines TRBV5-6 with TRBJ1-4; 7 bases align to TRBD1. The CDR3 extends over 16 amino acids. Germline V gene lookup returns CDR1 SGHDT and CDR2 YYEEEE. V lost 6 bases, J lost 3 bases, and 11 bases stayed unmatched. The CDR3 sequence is CASNKNPGQANEKLFF. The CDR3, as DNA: TGTGCCAGCAACAAGAATCCCGGACAGGCTAATGAAAAACTGTTTTTT.

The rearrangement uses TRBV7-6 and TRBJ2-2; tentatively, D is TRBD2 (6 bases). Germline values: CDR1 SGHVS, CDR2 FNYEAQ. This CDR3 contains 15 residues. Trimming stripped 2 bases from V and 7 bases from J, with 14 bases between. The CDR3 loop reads CASSLSGSGGGELFF. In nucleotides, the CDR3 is TGTGCCAGCAGCTTATCCGGGAGTGGGGGCGGGGAGCTGTTTTTT.

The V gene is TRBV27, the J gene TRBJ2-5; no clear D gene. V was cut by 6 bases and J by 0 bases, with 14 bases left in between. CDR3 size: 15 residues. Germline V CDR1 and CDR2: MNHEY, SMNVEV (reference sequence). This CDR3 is CASSQFDTYQETQYF. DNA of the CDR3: TGTGCCAGCAGCCAATTTGACACTTACCAAGAGACCCAGTACTTC.

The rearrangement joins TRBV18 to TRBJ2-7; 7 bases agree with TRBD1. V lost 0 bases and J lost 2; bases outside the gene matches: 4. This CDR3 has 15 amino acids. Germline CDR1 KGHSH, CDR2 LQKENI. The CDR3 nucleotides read TGTGCCAGCTCACCACCCGGGACAGTAGCCTACGAGCAGTACTTC. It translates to CASSPPGTVAYEQYF.

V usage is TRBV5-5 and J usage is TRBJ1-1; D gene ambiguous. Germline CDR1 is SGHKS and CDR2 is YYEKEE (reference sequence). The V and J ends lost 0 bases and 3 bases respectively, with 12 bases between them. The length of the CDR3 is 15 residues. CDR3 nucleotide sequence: TGTGCCAGCAGCTTGGCCTGGATCCCGGACACTGAAGCTTTCTTT. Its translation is CASSLAWIPDTEAFF.

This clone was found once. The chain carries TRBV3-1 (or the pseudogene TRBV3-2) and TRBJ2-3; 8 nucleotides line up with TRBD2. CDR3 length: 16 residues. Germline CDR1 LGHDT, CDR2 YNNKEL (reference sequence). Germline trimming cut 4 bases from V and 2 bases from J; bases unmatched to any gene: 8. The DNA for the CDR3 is TGTGCCAGCAGCCTCGGACTAGCTAGTTACACAGATACGCAGTATTTT. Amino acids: CASSLGLASYTDTQYF.